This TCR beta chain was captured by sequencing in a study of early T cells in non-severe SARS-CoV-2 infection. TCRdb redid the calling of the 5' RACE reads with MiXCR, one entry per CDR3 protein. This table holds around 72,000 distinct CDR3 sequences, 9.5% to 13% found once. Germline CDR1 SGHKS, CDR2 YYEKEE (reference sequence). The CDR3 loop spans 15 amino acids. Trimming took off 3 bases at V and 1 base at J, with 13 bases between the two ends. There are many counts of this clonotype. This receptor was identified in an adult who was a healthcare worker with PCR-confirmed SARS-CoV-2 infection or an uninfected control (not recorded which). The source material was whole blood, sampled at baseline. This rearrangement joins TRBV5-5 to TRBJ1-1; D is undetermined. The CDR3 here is CASSSRPTGNTEAFF. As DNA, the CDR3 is TGTGCCAGCAGCTCCAGACCAACGGGGAACACTGAAGCTTTCTTT.